This T cell receptor beta chain was obtained from a study of blood T cell repertoires in COVID-19 (dated by TCRdb to the early 2020s). General notes on the study: Collaborator samples came from the United States, Italy and Spain and covered acute and convalescent phases of COVID-19. HLA class I and class II types, where available, came from metadata supplied by the sample provider rather than from assay-based typing. A freely available public database, intended as a resource for researchers studying the immune response to SARS-CoV-2, is where the repertoires were released. Subjects who had been exposed to COVID-19, were actively infected with it, or had recovered from it provided the deeply sampled blood TCRbeta repertoires that made up the dataset. The samples were drawn from the first 160 participants of the ongoing ImmuneRACE study and from 1,254 subjects provided by 6 global collaborators. The material from the prospective study consisted of cDNA or gDNA derived from T cells, B-cell-depleted T cells, or PBMCs. The sample metadata nearly always contained a de-identified subject ID, COVID-19 status, age in years and sex.

TCRbeta CDR3 regions were amplified from genomic DNA using the immunoSEQ Assay, a bias-controlled multiplex PCR. Concerning the study's data processing: The number of nucleated cells in each sample was estimated by amplification of reference gene primers within the assay. To quantify the absolute abundance of each unique TCRbeta CDR3 rearrangement, sequence reads were collapsed and filtered. For each sample, productive Simpson clonality was calculated as the square root of Simpson's diversity index over productive rearrangements. TCRdb mirrors the immuneACCESS table, restricted to in-frame sequences. Some clones are absent from its copies; in checked studies, under half trace to an unresolved V gene, and the reason for the others is unknown. From that table come the V and J calls and clone size; the DNA was used to work out D and trimming. A total of just over 300,000 clones appear in this sample, 85% to 90% of them only once. The ten largest make up roughly 4.5% of the sample.

Overall results and qualifications from the work: The amount of clinical and demographic metadata varied by source and participant and was provided uncurated.

Trimming costs V 6 bases and J 0 bases, and their ends lie 15 bases apart. CDR1 and CDR2 are read off the germline V gene (reference sequence) as LGHDT and YNNKEL. Counted from cysteine to phenylalanine, this CDR3 has 15 amino acids. Left in the record is the CDR3 DNA by itself, 45 bases read in frame from the first base. Participants in the prospective study were aged about 18 to 95 years, lived in 20 to 30 United States geographic areas, and enrolled through a virtual design. To assign participants to cohorts, the prospective study relied on clinical history that participants themselves reported in a screening survey and a study questionnaire. ImmuneRACE Cohort 3 recovered participants were defined by two consecutive negative NP/OP PCR tests, healthcare professional clearance, or symptom resolution. Mobile phlebotomists in the prospective study collected whole blood, serum and a nasopharyngeal or oropharyngeal swab from every participant. Over a roughly 2-month period, participants in the prospective study had the option of providing additional blood draws and questionnaires. Before DNA extraction, blood samples from the prospective study were shipped at room temperature or frozen.

Turning to this clone: No cognate antigen has been identified for it. Base qualities are not provided; no much larger clone lies one nucleotide away.

The clonotype was recovered from a young man who had recovered from COVID-19. Sequenced input: PBMCs or T cells enriched from blood (not recorded which). The V gene is TRBV3-1 (or the pseudogene TRBV3-2) and the J gene is TRBJ2-7, with TRBD1 tentatively as D gene (6 bases match). The sequence in DNA is TGTGCCAGCAGAAGCAGCGACAGGAGCTCCTACGAGCAGTACTTC. It is translated as CASRSSDRSSYEQYF.